This is a list of T cell receptor beta chains from one sample in a study of beta chain features in type 1 diabetes. Sequencing was performed with immunoSEQ multiplex PCR; in TCRdb, only in-frame clones are kept and a portion is missing. The table records nearly 250,000 clones, about 70% of them present only once. Specimen: naive CD4+ T cells from blood. Receptors originate from a man in his thirties or forties in good health. Both conserved end residues are part of each CDR3. Fields, in order: D gene, J gene, clone size, V gene, CDR3 protein, CDR3 DNA. D genes are given only for firm matches. Some rows mark clone size as missing; the rest say once, few, many or name a class of expanded clone.

>TRBD1|TRBJ2-3|few|TRBV30
CAWSTGQGSTDTQYF
TGTGCCTGGAGTACCGGACAGGGGAGCACAGATACGCAGTATTTT
>NA|TRBJ2-5|NA|TRBV5-4
CASSLDRYQETQYF
TGTGCCAGCAGCTTGGACAGGTACCAAGAGACCCAGTACTTC
>NA|TRBJ2-3|once|TRBV7-2
CASSLAGGTDTQYF
TGTGCCAGCAGCTTAGCTGGAGGCACAGATACGCAGTATTTT
>NA|TRBJ2-4|few|TRBV7-2
CASSLGLNIQYF
TGTGCCAGCAGCTTAGGGCTAAACATTCAGTACTTC
>NA|TRBJ2-7|once|TRBV5-6
CASSLASYEQYF
TGTGCCAGCAGCTTGGCTTCCTACGAGCAGTACTTC
>NA|TRBJ2-1|NA|TRBV5-1
CASSQAQGAYNEQFF
TGCGCCAGCAGCCAAGCACAGGGAGCCTACAATGAGCAGTTCTTC
>TRBD2|TRBJ2-1|NA|TRBV29-1
CLVAGVGLGNEQFF
TGCTTAGTAGCGGGAGTAGGGCTAGGCAATGAGCAGTTCTTC
>TRBD1|TRBJ2-5|few|TRBV6-5
CASSYSTTGVQTQYF
TGTGCCAGCAGTTACTCTACGACAGGGGTACAGACCCAGTACTTC
>NA|TRBJ1-2|NA|TRBV7-9
CASSLESGNYGYTF
TGTGCCAGCAGCTTAGAATCAGGGAACTATGGCTACACCTTC
>NA|TRBJ2-5|NA|TRBV20-1
CSAIRRETQYF
TGCAGTGCTATCCGCCGAGAGACCCAGTACTTC
>TRBD2|TRBJ2-1|NA|TRBV20-1
CSASAGAEVF
TGCAGTGCTAGTGCGGGAGCGGAAGTCTTC
>TRBD1|TRBJ1-1|NA|TRBV30
CAWSRTGGTEAFF
TGTGCCTGGAGTCGGACAGGGGGCACTGAAGCTTTCTTT
>NA|TRBJ2-1|NA|TRBV10-3
CAITGSESSYNEQFF
TGTGCCATCACTGGAAGCGAGAGCTCCTACAATGAGCAGTTCTTC
>TRBD2|TRBJ2-7|NA|TRBV6-5
CASSYGLAGGHEQYF
TGTGCCAGCAGTTACGGGCTAGCGGGAGGTCACGAGCAGTACTTC
>TRBD2|TRBJ2-6|NA|TRBV10-3
CAISERGGTNVLTF
TGTGCCATCAGTGAGCGGGGGGGCACCAACGTCCTGACTTTC
>NA|TRBJ2-7|NA|TRBV27
CASSLRAGPLLPYEQYF
TGTGCCAGCAGTTTGAGGGCAGGTCCGTTACTACCCTACGAGCAGTACTTC
>TRBD1|TRBJ1-1|NA|TRBV6-4
CASSRGDSNAEAFF
TGTGCCAGCAGTCGTGGGGACAGTAACGCTGAAGCTTTCTTT
>NA|TRBJ2-1|NA|TRBV4-2
CASSQDLTESSYNEQFF
TGTGCCAGCAGCCAAGATTTAACAGAGAGCTCCTACAATGAGCAGTTCTTC